This TCR beta chain is from a study of identical twins. Study outcomes and limitations: Insertion counts were lower in abundant cord blood beta clonotypes, a trend that memory repertoires did not show.

CDR1 is MNHNS, CDR2 SASEGT, per germline. The CDR3 has 16 residues. V was cut by 2 bases and J by 4 bases, with 17 bases left in between. A remark on this clonotype: Antigen: not known.

Donors uniformly comprised healthy Caucasians. TCRdb itself ran the 5' RACE reads through MiXCR, one entry per CDR3 protein. Among 200,000 to 250,000 distinct CDR3 sequences listed, about 12% were seen once. The sample was also linked to a second study, of yellow fever vaccine responses in identical twins. This second study says: Twins' vaccine T cell response reportedly seemed partly convergent, partly personalized.

The V call is TRBV6-1, the J call TRBJ1-1; possibly TRBD1 for D (6 bases). This TCR derives from a woman under 30 in good health. The source material was memory (CD45RO+) T cells sorted from blood. CDR3 sequence reads: CASSEKGQMAGTEAFF. For the CDR3, the DNA is TGTGCCAGCAGTGAAAAAGGACAGATGGCGGGCACTGAAGCTTTCTTT.